Listed here is a single TCR beta chain. The data were obtained in a study of cytomegalovirus exposure and HLA in healthy donors. PCR employed 60 Vbeta and 13 Jbeta primers. The repertoire was sequenced with immunoSEQ multiplex PCR; TCRdb's copy has only in-frame clones and lacks some. The sample carries approximately 140,000 clones, 79% recorded once. V was shortened by 3 bases and J by 2 bases, with 7 bases between the two germline ends. Germline values: CDR1 SGHRS, CDR2 YFSETQ. CDR3 length: 13 residues. Material for sequencing was PBMCs. The rearrangement links TRBV5-1 to TRBJ2-3, with a weak D call TRBD2 (5 bases). This TCR was recovered from a middle-aged man in good health and CMV-seropositive. The CDR3: CASSSDSTDTQYF. As DNA, the CDR3 is TGCGCCAGCAGCTCGGACTCCACAGATACGCAGTATTTT.